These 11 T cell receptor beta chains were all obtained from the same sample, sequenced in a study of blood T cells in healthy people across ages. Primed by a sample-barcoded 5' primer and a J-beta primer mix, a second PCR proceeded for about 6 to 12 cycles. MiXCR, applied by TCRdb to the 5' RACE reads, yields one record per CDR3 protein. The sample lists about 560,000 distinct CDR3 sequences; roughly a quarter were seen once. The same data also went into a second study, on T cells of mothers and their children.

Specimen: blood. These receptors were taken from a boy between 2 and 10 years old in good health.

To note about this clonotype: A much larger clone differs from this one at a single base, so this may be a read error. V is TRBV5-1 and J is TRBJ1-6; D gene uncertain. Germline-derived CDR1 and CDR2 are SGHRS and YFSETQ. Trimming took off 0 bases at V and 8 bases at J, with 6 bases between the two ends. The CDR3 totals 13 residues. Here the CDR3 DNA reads TGCGCCAGCAGCTTGGATCAGTATTCACCCCTCCACTTT. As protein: CASSLDQYSPLHF.

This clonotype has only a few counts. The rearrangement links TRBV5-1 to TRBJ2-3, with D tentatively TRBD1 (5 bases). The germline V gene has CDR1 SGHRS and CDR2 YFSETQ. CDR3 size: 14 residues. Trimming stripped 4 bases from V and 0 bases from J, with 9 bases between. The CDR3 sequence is CASSRQRSTDTQYF. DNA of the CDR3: TGCGCCAGCAGCCGACAGAGAAGCACAGATACGCAGTATTTT.

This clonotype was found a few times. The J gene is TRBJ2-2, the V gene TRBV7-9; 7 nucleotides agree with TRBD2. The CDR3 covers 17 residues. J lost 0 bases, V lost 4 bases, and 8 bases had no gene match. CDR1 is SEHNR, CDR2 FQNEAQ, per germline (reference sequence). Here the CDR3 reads CASSSPSSGTNTGELFF. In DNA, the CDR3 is TGTGCCAGCAGCTCGCCTTCTAGCGGAACGAACACCGGGGAGCTGTTTTTT.

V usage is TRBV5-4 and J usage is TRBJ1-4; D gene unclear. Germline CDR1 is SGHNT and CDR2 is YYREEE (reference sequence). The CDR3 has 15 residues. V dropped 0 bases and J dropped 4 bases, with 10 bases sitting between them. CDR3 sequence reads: CASSLASGNNEKLFF. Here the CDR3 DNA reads TGTGCCAGCAGCTTGGCCTCCGGGAATAATGAAAAACTGTTTTTT. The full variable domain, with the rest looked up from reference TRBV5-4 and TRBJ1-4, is ETGVTQSPTHLIKTRGQQVTLRCSSQSGHNTVSWYQQALGQGPQFIFQYYREEENGRGNFPPRFSGLQFPNYSSELNVNALELDDSALYLCASSLASGNNEKLFFGSGTQLSVL.

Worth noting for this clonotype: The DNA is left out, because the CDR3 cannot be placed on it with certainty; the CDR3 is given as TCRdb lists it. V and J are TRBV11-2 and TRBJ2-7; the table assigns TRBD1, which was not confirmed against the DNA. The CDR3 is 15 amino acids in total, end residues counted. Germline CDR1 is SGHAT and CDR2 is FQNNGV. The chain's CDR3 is CASSAVGTGSHERYF.

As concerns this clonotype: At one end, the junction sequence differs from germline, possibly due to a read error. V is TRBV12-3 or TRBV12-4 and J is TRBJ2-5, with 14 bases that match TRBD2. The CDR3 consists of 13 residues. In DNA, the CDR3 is TGTGCCAGCAGTAGGGGGACTAGCGGGAGTAGTATCTTC. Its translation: CASSRGTSGSSIF.

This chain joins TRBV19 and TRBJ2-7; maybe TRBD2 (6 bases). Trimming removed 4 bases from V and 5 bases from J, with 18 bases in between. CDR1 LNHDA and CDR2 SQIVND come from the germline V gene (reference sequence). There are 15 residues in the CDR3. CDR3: CASSSPSEGLDEQYF. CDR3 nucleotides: TGTGCCAGTAGTAGCCCCTCGGAGGGGCTCGACGAGCAGTACTTC.

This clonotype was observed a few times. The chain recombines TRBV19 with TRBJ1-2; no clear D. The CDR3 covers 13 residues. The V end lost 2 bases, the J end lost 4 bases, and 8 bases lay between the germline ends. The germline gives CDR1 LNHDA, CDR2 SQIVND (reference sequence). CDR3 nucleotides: TGTGCCAGTAGTATATCGGGAATCTATGGCTACACCTTC. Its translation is CASSISGIYGYTF.

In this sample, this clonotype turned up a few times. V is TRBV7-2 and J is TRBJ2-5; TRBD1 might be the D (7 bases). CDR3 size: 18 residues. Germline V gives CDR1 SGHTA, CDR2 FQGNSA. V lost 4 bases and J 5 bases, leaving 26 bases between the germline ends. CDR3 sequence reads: CASSSKLSTGRSGETQYF. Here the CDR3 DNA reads TGTGCCAGCAGCTCTAAACTCTCGACAGGGAGGTCGGGCGAGACCCAGTACTTC.

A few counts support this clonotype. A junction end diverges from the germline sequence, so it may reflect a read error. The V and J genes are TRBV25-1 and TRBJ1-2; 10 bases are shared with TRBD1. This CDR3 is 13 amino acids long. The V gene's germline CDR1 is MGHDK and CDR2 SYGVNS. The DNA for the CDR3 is TGCGCCAGCCGGGGGACAGGGGCAGAGGGCTACACCTTC. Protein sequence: CASRGTGAEGYTF.

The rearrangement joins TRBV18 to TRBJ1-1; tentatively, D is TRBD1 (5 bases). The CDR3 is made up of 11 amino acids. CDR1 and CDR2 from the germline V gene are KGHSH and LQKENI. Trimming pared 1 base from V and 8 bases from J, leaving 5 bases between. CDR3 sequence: CASSPQGEAFF. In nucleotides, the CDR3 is TGTGCCAGCTCACCACAGGGGGAAGCTTTCTTT.